This T cell receptor (beta chain) came from a study of blood T cell repertoires in COVID-19. The CDR3 has 11 residues. CDR1 and CDR2 (germline): MGHDK, SYGVNS. J was trimmed by 13 bases and V by 3 bases; bases with no gene match: 5. Generated by immunoSEQ multiplex PCR, the TCRdb table keeps only in-frame clones and is missing some. The sample holds fewer than 70,000 clones, over 70% seen once. Material: peripheral blood. This TCR came from a human donor in a cohort sampled during active COVID-19. This chain links TRBV25-1 with TRBJ1-2; 7 nucleotides agree with TRBD1. The CDR3 loop reads CASSDTGAFTF. The CDR3 bases are TGTGCCAGCAGTGATACAGGGGCTTTCACCTTC.